The 32 T cell receptor beta chains below come from one sample, sequenced in a study of molecular identifiers for immune sequencing clone quantification. From the PCR reads, TCRdb called clonotypes with MiXCR, one entry per CDR3 protein. The profile shows under 800,000 distinct CDR3 sequences, around 25% of them singletons. Sequencing input: naive CD8+ T cells from blood, with Jurkat cell RNA spiked in. Subset specified: FACS-sorted CD8+CD4-CCR7+CD45RA+ naive T cells. The receptors shown here come from a human donor in good health. Some libraries in this study had Jurkat cell RNA spiked in.

This clonotype has a handful of counts. V usage is TRBV6-2 or TRBV6-3 and J usage is TRBJ1-1; 9 bases align to TRBD1. CDR1 MNHEY and CDR2 SVGEGT come from the germline V gene. The CDR3 is 15 residues long. J lost 4 bases, V lost 2 bases, and 5 bases had no gene match. The DNA for the CDR3 is TGTGCCAGCAGTTACGCGGGACAGGGAAGCACTGAAGCTTTCTTT. Its translation is CASSYAGQGSTEAFF.

Turning to this clonotype: A much larger clonotype is one base distant, so this may be a read error. In DNA, the CDR3 is TGTGCCAGCAGTCAAACCGGGACAGGCAATGAAAAACGGTTTTTT. It specifies CASSQTGTGNEKRFF. The chain recombines TRBV11-2 with TRBJ1-4, with 8 bases that match TRBD1. This CDR3 is 15 amino acids long. Germline CDR1 is SGHAT and CDR2 is FQNNGV.

The chain joins TRBV19 to TRBJ2-1; D not certain. CDR1 LNHDA and CDR2 SQIVND come from the germline V gene (reference sequence). V was pared by 3 bases and J by 8 bases, with 8 bases between. The CDR3 consists of 12 residues. In DNA, the CDR3 is TGTGCCAGTAGTATGGGCAAGGATGAGCAGTTCTTC. Protein: CASSMGKDEQFF. Full variable domain (missing parts from reference TRBV19 and TRBJ2-1): DGGITQSPKYLFRKEGQNVTLSCEQNLNHDAMYWYRQDPGQGLRLIYYSQIVNDFQKGDIAEGYSVSREKKESFPLTVTSAQKNPTAFYLCASSMGKDEQFFGPGTRLTVL.

This chain joins TRBV27 and TRBJ1-6; D ambiguous. From germline, CDR1 is MNHEY and CDR2 SMNVEV (reference sequence). The CDR3 length is 15 residues. Trimming took off 3 bases at V and 3 bases at J, with 9 bases between the two ends. The DNA of the CDR3 is TGTGCCAGCAGTTTCTCGGACCACTATAATTCACCCCTCCACTTT. It codes for CASSFSDHYNSPLHF.

This clonotype was recorded many times. The V and J genes are TRBV27 and TRBJ2-7, with D possibly matching TRBD1 (6 bases). Germline CDR1 and CDR2: MNHEY and SMNVEV (reference sequence). V was trimmed by 2 bases and J by 12 bases, leaving 11 bases between them. This CDR3 has 11 residues. For the CDR3, the DNA is TGTGCCAGCAGTTTAATCACAGGGAGGTACTTC. Its translation: CASSLITGRYF.

The chain recombines TRBV4-3 with TRBJ2-7; 8 bases agree with TRBD1. CDR1 is LGHNA and CDR2 is YSLEER in the germline V gene. The length of the CDR3 is 14 residues. V dropped 3 bases and J dropped 3; count of bases not matched to a gene: 4. The CDR3 protein is CASSHGQGNYEQYF. The CDR3 DNA reads TGCGCCAGCAGCCACGGACAGGGAAACTACGAGCAGTACTTC.

The rearrangement uses TRBV27 and TRBJ1-5; D unclear. CDR1 MNHEY and CDR2 SMNVEV come from the germline V gene (reference sequence). CDR3 length: 15 residues. V was clipped by 8 bases and J by 6 bases, with 20 bases between them. The CDR3 spells CASGPTVGLIQPQHF. CDR3 coding DNA: TGTGCCAGCGGCCCCACTGTGGGTCTCATTCAGCCCCAGCATTTT.

The table lists this clonotype with many counts. The rearrangement joins TRBV28 to TRBJ2-7, with 8 bases matching TRBD2. The V and J ends lost 6 bases and 3 bases, in that order; junction bases with no gene match: 4. This CDR3 contains 13 residues. Germline CDR1 reads MDHEN; CDR2 reads SYDVKM. This chain's CDR3 is CASRLAGSYEQYF. In DNA form, the CDR3 reads TGTGCCAGCAGGTTAGCGGGAAGCTACGAGCAGTACTTC.

In DNA, the CDR3 is TGTGCCAGCAGCCCAGGGCTAGCGGGAGGAACTAGCACAGATACGCAGTATTTT. It is translated as CASSPGLAGGTSTDTQYF. The chain combines TRBV4-2 with TRBJ2-3; 11 bases line up with TRBD2. J lost 0 bases, V lost 4 bases, and 9 bases had no gene match. CDR1 and CDR2 (germline): LGHNA, YNFKEQ. The CDR3 loop spans 18 amino acids.

This clonotype was seen a few times. The chain is built from TRBV27 and TRBJ2-1; 9 bases line up with TRBD2. Germline V gene lookup returns CDR1 MNHEY and CDR2 SMNVEV (reference sequence). V shed 1 base, J shed 0 bases, and the junction held 4 bases outside the gene matches. The CDR3 consists of 17 residues. CDR3 nucleotides: TGTGCCAGCAGTTTATATGGCGGGGGGGGCTCCTACAATGAGCAGTTCTTC. Its protein product is CASSLYGGGGSYNEQFF.

This clonotype was picked up many times. V usage is TRBV6-5 and J usage is TRBJ2-2; no reliable D call. V dropped 6 bases and J dropped 0 bases, with 14 bases sitting between them. CDR3 length: 16 amino acids. Germline-derived CDR1 and CDR2 are MNHEY and SVGAGI. CDR3 region: CASRDPKDSNTGELFF. The CDR3 DNA reads TGTGCCAGCAGAGACCCCAAAGATTCGAACACCGGGGAGCTGTTTTTT.

On this clonotype: A read error may explain this, as a much larger clone is one base away. The chain joins TRBV5-5 to TRBJ1-4, with TRBD1 identical over 7 bases. Germline V gene lookup returns CDR1 SGHKS and CDR2 YYEKEE (reference sequence). This CDR3 comprises 14 residues. CDR3 DNA: TGTGCCATCAGCTTGGGACAGATTAATGAAAAACTGTTTTTT. This encodes CAISLGQINEKLFF.

Points on this clonotype: A read error may produce the germline difference seen at one junction end. This sequence joins TRBV6-5 and TRBJ2-3; TRBD2 aligns across 15 bases. The CDR3 sequence is 19 residues long. CDR1 and CDR2 from the germline V gene are MNHEY and SVGAGI. The CDR3 reads CTSSVRTSGGAVKTDTQYF. Here the CDR3 DNA reads TGTACCAGCAGCGTACGGACTAGCGGGGGGGCCGTCAAGACAGATACGCAGTATTTT.

There are a few counts of this clonotype. The gene calls are TRBV7-9 and TRBJ2-1; the D gene is possibly TRBD2 (6 bases). Trimming cost V 5 bases and J 9 bases, with 20 bases left between them. Per the germline V gene, CDR1 is SEHNR and CDR2 is FQNEAQ (reference sequence). This CDR3 is 15 amino acids long. The CDR3 loop reads CASSGGGGPLAEQFF. CDR3 nucleotide sequence: TGTGCCAGCAGCGGCGGCGGAGGGCCGTTAGCTGAGCAGTTCTTC. Using reference TRBV7-9 and TRBJ2-1 for the parts outside the CDR3, the full variable domain is DTGVSQNPRHKITKRGQNVTFRCDPISEHNRLYWYRQTLGQGPEFLTYFQNEAQLEKSRLLSDRFSAERPKGSFSTLEIQRTEQGDSAMYLCASSGGGGPLAEQFFGPGTRLTVL.

This clonotype was seen a few times. The chain is built from TRBV7-3 and TRBJ2-1; D is perhaps TRBD2 (6 bases). V lost 4 bases, J lost 0 bases, and 16 bases lay in between. Germline values: CDR1 SGHTA, CDR2 FQGTGA. The CDR3 is 17 amino acids. As DNA, the CDR3 is TGTGCCAGCAGCTCGGATAGCGGACTGAGCTCCTACAATGAGCAGTTCTTC. Amino acids: CASSSDSGLSSYNEQFF. The whole variable domain, filled in from reference TRBV7-3 and TRBJ2-1, reads GAGVSQTPSNKVTEKGKYVELRCDPISGHTALYWYRQSLGQGPEFLIYFQGTGAADDSGLPNDRFFAVRPEGSVSTLKIQRTERGDSAVYLCASSSDSGLSSYNEQFFGPGTRLTVL.

This clonotype was found many times. V and J are TRBV23-1 and TRBJ2-7; unclear D gene. TRBV23-1 qualifies as an ORF whose function is uncertain. The ends were cut back, 3 bases at V and 0 bases at J, with 15 bases in the middle. The CDR3 runs 16 residues. CDR3 residues: CASSHSDISCSYEQYF. The CDR3 coding sequence is TGCGCCAGCAGTCATTCCGACATCTCCTGCTCCTACGAGCAGTACTTC.

This clonotype has just a few counts. The rearrangement joins TRBV2 to TRBJ2-7; D might be TRBD2 (6 bases). Trimming removed 2 bases from V and 3 bases from J, with 8 bases in between. Per germline, CDR1 SNHLY and CDR2 FYNNEI. The CDR3 is made up of 13 amino acids. CDR3 amino acids: CASSERGNYEQYF. CDR3 in DNA: TGTGCCAGCAGTGAACGGGGGAACTACGAGCAGTACTTC. The variable domain in full, with the rest retrieved from reference TRBV2 and TRBJ2-7, is EPEVTQTPSHQVTQMGQEVILRCVPISNHLYFYWYRQILGQKVEFLVSFYNNEISEKSEIFDDQFSVERPDGSNFTLKIRSTKLEDSAMYFCASSERGNYEQYFGPGTRLTVT.

This clonotype was seen at least ten times. The chain links TRBV7-2 to TRBJ1-5, with D uncertain. The CDR3 is made up of 13 amino acids. Germline CDR1 reads SGHTA; CDR2 reads FQGNSA. V lost 3 bases to trimming and J lost 7 bases, with 10 bases between them. CDR3 sequence (DNA): TGTGCCAGCAGCTTCCCCTCGGGGCAGCCCCAGCATTTT. This translates into CASSFPSGQPQHF.

This clonotype has only a few counts. The rearrangement uses TRBV21-1 and TRBJ2-1; no check of the table's D call, TRBD1, against the DNA was made. TRBV21-1 corresponds to a pseudogene. CDR3 size: 19 residues. The CDR3, as DNA: TGTGCCAGCAGCCCCCCCGGGACAGGGGGTTATCTTGCGTGGAATGAGCAGTTCTTC. Amino acids: CASSPPGTGGYLAWNEQFF.

This clonotype has ten or more counts. The J gene is TRBJ2-7, the V gene TRBV28; TRBD2 agrees at 13 bases. The V gene end was trimmed by 3 bases and the J gene end by 4 bases; junction bases not matched to a gene: 3. CDR3 length: 15 amino acids. CDR1 is MDHEN and CDR2 is SYDVKM in the germline V gene. Written as DNA, the CDR3 is TGTGCCAGCAGTTTCCGGGGACTAGCGGGGTACGAGCAGTACTTC. Its translation is CASSFRGLAGYEQYF.

The chain has TRBV29-1 and TRBJ2-1; D is tentatively TRBD1 or TRBD2 (5 bases each). V was trimmed by 6 bases and J by 7 bases, leaving 16 bases between them. Germline lookup yields CDR1 SQVTM and CDR2 ANQGSEA. The CDR3 has 13 amino acids. CDR3 nucleotides: TGCAGCGTAGACTGGGACCTGGGGAATGAGCAGTTCTTC. Amino acid sequence: CSVDWDLGNEQFF.

This clonotype was seen only a few times. The chain couples TRBV5-1 to TRBJ2-1; 8 bases fit TRBD2. The CDR3 has 17 residues. Germline CDR1 SGHRS, CDR2 YFSETQ. V trimming: 1 base; J trimming: 7 bases; junction bases outside the gene matches: 13. The CDR3 is CASSLSSRLARANEQFF. CDR3 nucleotide sequence: TGCGCCAGCAGCTTGTCGAGCCGACTAGCGAGGGCGAATGAGCAGTTCTTC.

The chain employs TRBV4-1 and TRBJ2-7; maybe TRBD2 (5 bases). Germline lookup yields CDR1 MGHRA and CDR2 YSYEKL. Deletions cut 0 bases from V and 0 bases from J, with 12 bases between. The CDR3 is 16 amino acids. The CDR3 loop is CASSQERALSSYEQYF. In DNA form, the CDR3 reads TGCGCCAGCAGCCAAGAGAGGGCCCTCAGCTCCTACGAGCAGTACTTC.

This clonotype was detected ten times or more. This chain joins TRBV29-1 and TRBJ2-2; maybe TRBD2 (5 bases). V gave up 1 base and J gave up 6 bases, with 6 bases separating them. The length of the CDR3 is 12 residues. Germline lookup yields CDR1 SQVTM and CDR2 ANQGSEA. This chain's CDR3 is CSVEGGSGELFF. The CDR3 nucleotides are TGCAGCGTTGAAGGAGGGTCCGGGGAGCTGTTTTTT.

Notes on this clonotype: The germline gene is not matched at one end of the junction; a read error may be the cause. The chain recombines TRBV5-3 with TRBJ1-2, with D tentatively TRBD1 (5 bases). TRBV5-3 is annotated as an ORF whose role is uncertain. The CDR3 has 16 residues. The CDR3 region has the DNA TGTGCCAGCAGCTTGGTACTTACAGGCGTGAACTATGGCTACACCTTC. Translation gives CASSLVLTGVNYGYTF.

The J gene is TRBJ1-1, the V gene TRBV10-2, with a possible D match to TRBD1 (5 bases). CDR3 length: 15 residues. Germline V CDR1 and CDR2: WSHSY, SAAADI. The V end was cut by 4 bases, the J end by 8 bases, with 20 bases between. The CDR3 here is CASSAQMGTEVEAFF. The CDR3 DNA is TGCGCCAGCAGTGCCCAAATGGGGACGGAAGTCGAAGCTTTCTTT.

This clonotype was found many times. The chain couples TRBV6-2 or TRBV6-3 to TRBJ2-2, with D possibly being TRBD1 (6 bases). CDR1 is MNHEY, CDR2 SVGEGT, per germline. The germline V and J ends were trimmed by 4 bases and 2 bases, with 11 bases remaining between them. CDR3 length: 15 amino acids. The CDR3 region is CASSFTGINTGELFF. CDR3 DNA sequence: TGTGCCAGCAGTTTCACAGGGATCAACACCGGGGAGCTGTTTTTT.

This clonotype was seen at least ten times. J is TRBJ2-1 and V is TRBV15, with 7 positions matching TRBD1. CDR1 and CDR2 from the germline V gene are LNHNV and YYDKDF (reference sequence). J was trimmed by 5 bases and V by 8 bases; bases with no gene match: 12. The CDR3 sequence is 15 residues long. In DNA form, the CDR3 reads TGTGCCACCGCGGAGGCAGGGGGTTATCACAATGAGCAGTTCTTC. This translates into CATAEAGGYHNEQFF.

On this clonotype: At one of its ends the junction is not consistent with the germline gene, which may arise from a read error. The CDR3 protein is CASSPGQGLQASF. The CDR3 DNA is TGTGCCAGCAGCCCGGGACAGGGGTTACAAGCTTCCTTT. The chain is built from TRBV7-2 and TRBJ1-1; 10 positions agree with TRBD1. Germline assignment: CDR1 SGHTA and CDR2 FQGNSA. This CDR3 contains 13 residues.

The V and J genes are TRBV20-1 and TRBJ1-1, with D perhaps matching TRBD1 (5 bases). Germline values: CDR1 DFQATT, CDR2 SNEGSKA (reference sequence). The CDR3 runs 12 residues. V shed 2 bases and J shed 4 bases, with 8 bases lying between them. The CDR3 region has the DNA TGCAGTGCTAGAATCGGGGGCACTGAAGCTTTCTTT. Protein product: CSARIGGTEAFF.

Regarding this clonotype: Being one base from a much bigger clone, this may be a read error. The genes are TRBV7-9 and TRBJ1-5; tentatively, D is TRBD1 (5 bases). Germline V gives CDR1 SEHNR, CDR2 FQNEAQ (reference sequence). The CDR3 consists of 14 residues. DNA for the CDR3: TGTGCCGGCAGCGGGGGGTCTGGGAATCAGCCCCAGCATTTT. Its translation is CAGSGGSGNQPQHF.

This clonotype showed up many times. This sequence joins TRBV28 and TRBJ2-5; D perhaps matches TRBD1 (5 bases). The CDR3 is 15 residues long. The germline V and J ends were trimmed by 3 bases and 6 bases, with 17 bases remaining between them. The V gene's germline CDR1 is MDHEN and CDR2 SYDVKM. CDR3 bases: TGTGCCAGCAGTTTTACAGGCGAGTCTTTGAAGACCCAGTACTTC. Translated, it gives CASSFTGESLKTQYF.